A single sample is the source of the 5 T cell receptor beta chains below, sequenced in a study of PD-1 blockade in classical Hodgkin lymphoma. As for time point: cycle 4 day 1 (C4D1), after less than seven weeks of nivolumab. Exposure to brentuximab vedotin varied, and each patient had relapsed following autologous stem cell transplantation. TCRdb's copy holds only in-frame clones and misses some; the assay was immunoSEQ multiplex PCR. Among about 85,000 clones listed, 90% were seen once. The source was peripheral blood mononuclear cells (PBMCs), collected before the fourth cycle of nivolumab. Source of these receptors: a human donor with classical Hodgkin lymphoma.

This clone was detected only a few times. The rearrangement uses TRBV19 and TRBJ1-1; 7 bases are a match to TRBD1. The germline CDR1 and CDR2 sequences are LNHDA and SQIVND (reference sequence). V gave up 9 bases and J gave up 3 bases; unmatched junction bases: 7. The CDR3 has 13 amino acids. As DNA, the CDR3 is TGTGCCAGAAAAGGGCAGGGGGACACTGAAGCTTTCTTT. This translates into CARKGQGDTEAFF.

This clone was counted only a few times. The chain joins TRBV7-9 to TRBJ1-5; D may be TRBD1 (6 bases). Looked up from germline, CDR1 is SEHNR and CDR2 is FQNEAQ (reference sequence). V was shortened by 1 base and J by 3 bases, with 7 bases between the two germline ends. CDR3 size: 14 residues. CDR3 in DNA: TGTGCCAGCAGCTTAGGACAGGTCAATCAGCCCCAGCATTTT. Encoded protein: CASSLGQVNQPQHF.

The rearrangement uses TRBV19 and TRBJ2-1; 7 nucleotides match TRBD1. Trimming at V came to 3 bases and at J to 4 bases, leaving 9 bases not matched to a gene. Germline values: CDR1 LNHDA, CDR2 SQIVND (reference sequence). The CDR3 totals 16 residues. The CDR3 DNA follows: TGTGCCAGTAGTATCTACTGGGACAGCGAGTACAATGAGCAGTTCTTC. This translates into CASSIYWDSEYNEQFF.

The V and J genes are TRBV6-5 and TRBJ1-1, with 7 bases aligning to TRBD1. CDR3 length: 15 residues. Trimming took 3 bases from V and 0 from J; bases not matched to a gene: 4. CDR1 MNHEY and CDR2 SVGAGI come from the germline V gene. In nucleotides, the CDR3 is TGTGCCAGCAGTTATCTGGACAGGATGAACACTGAAGCTTTCTTT. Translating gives CASSYLDRMNTEAFF.

The DNA of the CDR3 is TGTGCCAGCTCACGGGAGACGGCAGCCAAAAACATTCAGTACTTC. Its protein product is CASSRETAAKNIQYF. The J gene is TRBJ2-4, the V gene TRBV18, with D possibly being TRBD2 (5 bases). CDR1 is KGHSH, CDR2 LQKENI, per germline. The CDR3 has 15 residues. V was pared by 4 bases and J by 0 bases, with 10 bases between. The variable domain in full, completed from reference TRBV18 and TRBJ2-4, reads NAGVMQNPRHLVRRRGQEARLRCSPMKGHSHVYWYRQLPEEGLKFMVYLQKENIIDESGMPKERFSAEFPKEGPSILRIQQVVRGDSAAYFCASSRETAAKNIQYFGAGTRLSVL.